Here is one T cell receptor (beta chain) with its context. V gave up 3 bases and J gave up 5 bases, with 7 bases separating them. The CDR3 spans 12 residues. Germline loops: CDR1 LGHDT, CDR2 YNNKEL (reference sequence). This specimen comes from a study of blood T cell repertoires in COVID-19. The method was immunoSEQ multiplex PCR; TCRdb's version includes in-frame clones alone and lacks a portion of them. Here the sample spans approximately 230,000 clones, about 88% being singletons. The TCR was taken from a woman in her thirties or forties who had recovered from COVID-19. This chain joins TRBV3-1 (or the pseudogene TRBV3-2) and TRBJ1-2; D ambiguous. The source material was peripheral blood. Here the CDR3 reads CASSHRGYGYTF. The CDR3 nucleotides read TGTGCCAGCAGCCATAGAGGGTATGGCTACACCTTC.